The 12 T cell receptor beta chains below all came from one sample that was sequenced in a study of graft-versus-host responses after intestinal transplantation. No antigen has been identified for these receptors. Profiling relied on immunoSEQ multiplex PCR, and the TCRdb table lists in-frame clones only, not all of them. In the table there are roughly 90,000 clones, roughly nine tenths of which are singletons. The input for sequencing was unstimulated CD4+ T cells sorted from spleen or lymph node cells, taken before transplant. Source of these receptors: a human donor who was the organ donor for an intestinal transplant.

The genes are TRBV18 and TRBJ2-3; D not resolved. Germline CDR1 reads KGHSH; CDR2 reads LQKENI. V was cut by 1 base and J by 0 bases, with 11 bases left in between. The CDR3 is 16 residues long. This chain's CDR3 is CASSPLAETSTDTQYF. In DNA, the CDR3 is TGTGCCAGCTCACCACTCGCTGAAACTAGCACAGATACGCAGTATTTT.

With regard to this clone: The germline gene is not matched at one end of the junction; a read error may be the cause. The chain has TRBV5-1 and TRBJ2-6; D is ambiguous. Germline-derived CDR1 and CDR2 are SGHRS and YFSETQ. The CDR3 loop spans 16 amino acids. The DNA of the CDR3 is TGCGCCGGCAGCTTGGCGGTGATCTCTGGGGCCAACGTCCTGACTTTC. It yields the protein CAGSLAVISGANVLTF.

This chain uses TRBV5-4 with TRBJ2-7, with 10 bases that match TRBD2. This CDR3 is 16 amino acids long. After removal of 0 bases from V and 5 bases from J, the junction contained 8 bases not matched to a gene. Germline CDR1 SGHNT, CDR2 YYREEE (reference sequence). The CDR3 protein is CASSLAPSGSNNEQYF. CDR3 coding DNA: TGTGCCAGCAGCTTGGCCCCTAGCGGGAGTAATAACGAGCAGTACTTC.

In DNA, the CDR3 is TGCGCCAGCACCGCCGGTTCAACTAATGAAAAACTGTTTTTT. Protein sequence: CASTAGSTNEKLFF. The V gene is TRBV5-1, the J gene TRBJ1-4; D uncertain. The germline gives CDR1 SGHRS, CDR2 YFSETQ. This CDR3 has 14 amino acids. Between the trimmed V and J ends, which lost 6 bases and 0 bases, there was a span of 9 bases. Together with reference TRBV5-1 and TRBJ1-4, the CDR3 gives the full variable domain: KAGVTQTPRYLIKTRGQQVTLSCSPISGHRSVSWYQQTPGQGLQFLFEYFSETQRNKGNFPGRFSGRQFSNSRSEMNVSTLELGDSALYLCASTAGSTNEKLFFGSGTQLSVL.

The chain uses TRBV11-3 and TRBJ2-7, with TRBD2 matching 11 bases. In germline, CDR1 is SGHNT, CDR2 YENEEA. This CDR3 contains 13 residues. With 3 bases clipped from V and 9 bases from J, the junction kept 4 bases outside the gene matches. The CDR3 protein is CASSFTSGGSQYF. The CDR3 DNA reads as TGTGCCAGCAGCTTTACTAGCGGGGGTTCGCAGTACTTC.

This sequence joins TRBV6-5 and TRBJ2-2; D unclear. Germline V gene data show CDR1 as MNHEY and CDR2 as SVGAGI. The CDR3 is made up of 15 amino acids. Trimming took off 2 bases at V and 4 bases at J, with 11 bases between the two ends. CDR3 sequence (DNA): TGTGCCAGCAGTTACGGCGGCAGCTTCACCGGGGAGCTGTTTTTT. It yields the protein CASSYGGSFTGELFF.

The chain couples TRBV6-1 to TRBJ1-4, with no clear D. The V end was cut by 6 bases, the J end by 6 bases, with 11 bases between. Germline V gives CDR1 MNHNS, CDR2 SASEGT. The CDR3 runs 13 residues. Here the CDR3 reads CASRLTLDEKLFF. The CDR3 region has the DNA TGTGCCAGCAGGCTAACGCTTGATGAAAAACTGTTTTTT.

The rearrangement links TRBV5-6 to TRBJ2-4, with 9 bases that match TRBD1. The CDR3 extends over 14 amino acids. The germline V gene has CDR1 SGHDT and CDR2 YYEEEE. J was trimmed by 10 bases and V by 4 bases; bases with no gene match: 9. In nucleotides, the CDR3 is TGTGCCAGCAGCCTCGGCCGGGACAGGGAAATTCAGTACTTC. Protein: CASSLGRDREIQYF.

This clone is a singleton in its sample. The chain couples TRBV5-1 to TRBJ2-1; the D is unclear. Germline values: CDR1 SGHRS, CDR2 YFSETQ. Trimming removed 1 base from V and 4 bases from J, with 12 bases in between. The CDR3 runs to 15 residues. In DNA, the CDR3 is TGCGCCAGCAGCTTGTTGAGGTTTTCGTACAATGAGCAGTTCTTC. This sequence encodes CASSLLRFSYNEQFF.

The V call is TRBV6-5, the J call TRBJ2-4; D is possibly TRBD2 (7 bases). The length of the CDR3 is 16 residues. Germline CDR1 is MNHEY and CDR2 is SVGAGI. The V end lost 4 bases, the J end lost 3 bases, and 16 bases lay between the germline ends. CDR3 in amino acids: CASSSTARGGKNIQYF. CDR3 sequence (DNA): TGTGCCAGCAGTTCCACGGCTAGGGGGGGCAAAAACATTCAGTACTTC.

The chain joins TRBV10-3 to TRBJ1-6, with D possibly TRBD1 on 5 matching bases. This CDR3 is 15 amino acids long. Germline V gene data show CDR1 as ENHRY and CDR2 as SYGVKD. V lost 8 bases to trimming and J lost 10 bases, with 21 bases between them. The CDR3 region is CAIAPIQVLGSPLHF. The DNA for the CDR3 is TGTGCCATCGCTCCAATACAGGTGTTGGGATCACCCCTCCACTTT.

The chain carries TRBV5-4 and TRBJ2-5; 9 bases fit TRBD2. The V gene end was trimmed by 1 base and the J gene end by 3 bases; junction bases not matched to a gene: 1. The CDR3 extends over 14 amino acids. Germline loops: CDR1 SGHNT, CDR2 YYREEE (reference sequence). This CDR3 reads CASSLLAGKETQYF. The CDR3 coding sequence is TGTGCCAGCAGCTTGCTAGCGGGAAAAGAGACCCAGTACTTC.